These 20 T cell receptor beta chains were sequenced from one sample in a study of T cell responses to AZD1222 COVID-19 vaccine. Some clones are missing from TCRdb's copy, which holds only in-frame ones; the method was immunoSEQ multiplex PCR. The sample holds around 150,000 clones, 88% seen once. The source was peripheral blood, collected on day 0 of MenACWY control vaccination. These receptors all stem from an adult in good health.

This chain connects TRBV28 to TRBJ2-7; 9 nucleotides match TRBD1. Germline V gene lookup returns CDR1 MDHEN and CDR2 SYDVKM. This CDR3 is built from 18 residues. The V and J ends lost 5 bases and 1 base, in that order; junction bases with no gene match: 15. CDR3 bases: TGTGCCAGCAGTCCCATCACAGGGGGCCCTATCGGATCCTACGAGCAGTACTTC. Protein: CASSPITGGPIGSYEQYF.

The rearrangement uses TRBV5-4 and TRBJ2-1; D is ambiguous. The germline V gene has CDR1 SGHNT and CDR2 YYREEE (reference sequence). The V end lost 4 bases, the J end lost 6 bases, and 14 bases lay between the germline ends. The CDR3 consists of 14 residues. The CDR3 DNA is TGTGCCAGCAGCGGACGGAGTGGGTTCAATGAGCAGTTCTTC. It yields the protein CASSGRSGFNEQFF.

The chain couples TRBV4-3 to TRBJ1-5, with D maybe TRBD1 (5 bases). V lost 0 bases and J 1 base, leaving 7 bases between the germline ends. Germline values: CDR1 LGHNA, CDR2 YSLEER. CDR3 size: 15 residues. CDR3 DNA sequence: TGCGCCAGCAGCCAAGAGGGGGTGAGCAATCAGCCCCAGCATTTT. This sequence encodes CASSQEGVSNQPQHF.

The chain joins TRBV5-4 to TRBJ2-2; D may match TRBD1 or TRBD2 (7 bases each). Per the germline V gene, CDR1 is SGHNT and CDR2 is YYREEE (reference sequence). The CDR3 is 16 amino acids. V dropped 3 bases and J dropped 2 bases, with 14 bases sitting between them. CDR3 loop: CASSSGGARNTGELFF. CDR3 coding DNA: TGTGCCAGCAGCTCAGGGGGGGCCCGTAACACCGGGGAGCTGTTTTTT.

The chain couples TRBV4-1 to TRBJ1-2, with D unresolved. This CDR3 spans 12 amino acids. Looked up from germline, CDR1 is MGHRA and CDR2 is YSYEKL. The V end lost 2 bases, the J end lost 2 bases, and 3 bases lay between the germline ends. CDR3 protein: CASSQQNYGYTF. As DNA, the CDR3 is TGCGCCAGCAGCCAACAGAACTATGGCTACACCTTC.

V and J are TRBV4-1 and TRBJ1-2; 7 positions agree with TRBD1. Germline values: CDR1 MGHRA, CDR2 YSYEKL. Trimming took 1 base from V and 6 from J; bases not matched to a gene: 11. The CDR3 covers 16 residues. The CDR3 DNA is TGCGCCAGCAGCCAAGGACCCGGGACAGCGTACGATGGCTACACCTTC. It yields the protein CASSQGPGTAYDGYTF.

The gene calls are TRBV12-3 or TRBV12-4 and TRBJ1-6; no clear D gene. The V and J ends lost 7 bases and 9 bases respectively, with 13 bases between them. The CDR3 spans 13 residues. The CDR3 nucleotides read TGTGCCAGCACCGACACCGCCGGTTCACCCCTCCACTTT. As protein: CASTDTAGSPLHF.

Here the CDR3 reads CASSLAIAETYGYTF. CDR3 sequence (DNA): TGTGCCAGCAGCTTAGCTATAGCGGAGACTTATGGCTACACCTTC. The rearrangement links TRBV7-2 to TRBJ1-2, with D unclear. V shed 0 bases and J shed 5 bases, with 13 bases lying between them. CDR1 and CDR2 (germline): SGHTA, FQGNSA. The CDR3 consists of 15 residues. Complete variable domain (other parts from reference TRBV7-2 and TRBJ1-2): GAGVSQSPSNKVTEKGKDVELRCDPISGHTALYWYRQSLGQGLEFLIYFQGNSAPDKSGLPSDRFSAERTGGSVSTLTIQRTQQEDSAVYLCASSLAIAETYGYTFGSGTRLTVV.

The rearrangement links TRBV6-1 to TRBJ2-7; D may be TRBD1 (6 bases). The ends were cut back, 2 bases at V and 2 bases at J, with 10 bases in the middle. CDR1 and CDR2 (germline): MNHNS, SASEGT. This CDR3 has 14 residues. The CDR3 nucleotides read TGTGCCAGCAGTGAAATCAGGGGCCCCTACGAGCAGTACTTC. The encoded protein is CASSEIRGPYEQYF.

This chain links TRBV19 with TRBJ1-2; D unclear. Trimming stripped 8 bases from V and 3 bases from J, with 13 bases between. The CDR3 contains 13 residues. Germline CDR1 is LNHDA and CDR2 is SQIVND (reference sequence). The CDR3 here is CASRVTRDYGYTF. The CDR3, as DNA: TGTGCCAGTCGAGTGACGCGGGACTATGGCTACACCTTC.

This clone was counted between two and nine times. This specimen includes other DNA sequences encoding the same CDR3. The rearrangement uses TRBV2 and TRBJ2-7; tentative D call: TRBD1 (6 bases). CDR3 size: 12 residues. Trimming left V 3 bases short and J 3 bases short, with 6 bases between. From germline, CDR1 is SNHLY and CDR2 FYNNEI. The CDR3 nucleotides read TGTGCCAGCAGTGACAGGGGCTACGAGCAGTACTTC. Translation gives CASSDRGYEQYF.

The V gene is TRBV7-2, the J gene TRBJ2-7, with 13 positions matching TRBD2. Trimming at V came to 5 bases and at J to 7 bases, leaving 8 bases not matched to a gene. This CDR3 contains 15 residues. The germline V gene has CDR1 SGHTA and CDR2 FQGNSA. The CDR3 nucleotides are TGTGCCAGCAGCCCCGGACTAGCGGGAGAGGGTGAGCAGTACTTC. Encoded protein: CASSPGLAGEGEQYF.

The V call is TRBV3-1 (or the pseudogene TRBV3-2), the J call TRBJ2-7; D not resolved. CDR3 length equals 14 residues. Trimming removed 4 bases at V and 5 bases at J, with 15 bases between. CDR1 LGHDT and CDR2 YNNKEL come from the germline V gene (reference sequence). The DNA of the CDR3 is TGTGCCAGCAGCCTCTCACCGGGTGGCCACGAGCAGTACTTC. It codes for CASSLSPGGHEQYF.

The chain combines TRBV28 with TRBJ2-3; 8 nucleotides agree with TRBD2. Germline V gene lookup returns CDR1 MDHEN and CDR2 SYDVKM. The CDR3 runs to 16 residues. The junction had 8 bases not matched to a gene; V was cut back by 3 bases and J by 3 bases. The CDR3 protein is CASSFGGAGITDTQYF. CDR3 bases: TGTGCCAGCAGTTTCGGGGGGGCGGGTATAACAGATACGCAGTATTTT.

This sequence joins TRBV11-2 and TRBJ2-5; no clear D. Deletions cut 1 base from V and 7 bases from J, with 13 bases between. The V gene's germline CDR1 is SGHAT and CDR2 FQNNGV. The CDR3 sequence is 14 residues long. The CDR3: CASSLVGSTGTQYF. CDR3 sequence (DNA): TGTGCCAGCAGCTTAGTAGGCTCGACCGGGACCCAGTACTTC.

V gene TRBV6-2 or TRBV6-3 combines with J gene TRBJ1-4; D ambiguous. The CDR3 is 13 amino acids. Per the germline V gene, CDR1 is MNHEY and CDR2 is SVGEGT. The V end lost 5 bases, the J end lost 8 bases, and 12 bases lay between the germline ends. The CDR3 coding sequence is TGTGCCAGCAGTCGGCGAAGTGGGGAAAAACTGTTTTTT. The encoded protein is CASSRRSGEKLFF.

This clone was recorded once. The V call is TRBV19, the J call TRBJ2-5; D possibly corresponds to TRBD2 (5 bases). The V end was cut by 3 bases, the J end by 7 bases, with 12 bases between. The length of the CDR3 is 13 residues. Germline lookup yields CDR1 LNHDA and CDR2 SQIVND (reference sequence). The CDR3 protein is CASSMRVAGTQYF. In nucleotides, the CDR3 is TGTGCCAGTAGTATGAGGGTTGCGGGGACCCAGTACTTC.

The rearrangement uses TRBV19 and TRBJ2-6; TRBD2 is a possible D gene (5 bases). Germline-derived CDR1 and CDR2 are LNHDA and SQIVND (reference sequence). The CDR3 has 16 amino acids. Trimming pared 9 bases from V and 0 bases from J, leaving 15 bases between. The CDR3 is CASRRLGASGANVLTF. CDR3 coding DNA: TGTGCCAGCCGACGACTGGGAGCCTCTGGGGCCAACGTCCTGACTTTC.

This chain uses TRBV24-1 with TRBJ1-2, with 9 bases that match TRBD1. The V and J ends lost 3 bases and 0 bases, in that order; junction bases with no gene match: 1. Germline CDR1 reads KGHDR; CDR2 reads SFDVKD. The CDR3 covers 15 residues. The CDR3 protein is CATSDRQGANYGYTF. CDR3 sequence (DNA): TGTGCCACCAGTGATCGACAGGGGGCTAACTATGGCTACACCTTC.

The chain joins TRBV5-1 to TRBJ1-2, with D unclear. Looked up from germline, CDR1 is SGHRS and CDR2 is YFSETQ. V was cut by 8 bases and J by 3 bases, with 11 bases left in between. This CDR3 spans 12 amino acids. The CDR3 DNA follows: TGCGCCAGTATAGGAGAGGACTATGGCTACACCTTC. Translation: CASIGEDYGYTF.